This T cell receptor beta chain was identified in a study of T cells in Graves' hyperthyroidism and ophthalmopathy. The V gene's germline CDR1 is DFQATT and CDR2 SNEGSKA (reference sequence). The CDR3 sequence is 13 residues long. This clonotype has at least ten counts. Every diagnosis used clinical symptoms, serum thyroxine and TRAb, thyroid ultrasound and orbital computed tomography. Regions amplified from RNA transcripts were the TCR beta CDR3 regions. RT-PCR in the first round (using the HTBI primer set) targeted the TCR CDR3. MiXCR was run by TCRdb on the multiplex PCR reads, yielding one entry per CDR3 protein. Among 350,000 to 450,000 distinct CDR3 sequences listed, approximately 18% were seen once.

The V call is TRBV20-1, the J call TRBJ2-7, with 8 nucleotides matching TRBD1. Sequenced: blood. This receptor was taken from a woman aged 25 to 39 with Graves' hyperthyroidism that later progressed to Graves' ophthalmopathy. The CDR3 loop is CSARTGSSYEQYF. CDR3 DNA sequence: TGCAGCGCCCGGACAGGGAGCTCCTACGAGCAGTACTTC.